This T cell receptor beta chain was identified during a study of T and B cells in COVID-19 patients. On the study more broadly: Of approximately 21 active-infection patients, about 13 were critically ill with mechanical ventilation or extracorporeal membrane oxygenation. Whole-study results and caveats: CD4+, regulatory T cell, CD8+ and sorted SARS-CoV-2-responsive or tetramer+ T cells were not yet sequenced. Active COVID-19 showed highly clonal TRB repertoires; recovery showed diversity and richness above healthy donors. Patients with COVID-19 reportedly showed strongly skewed T cell receptor beta variable and joining gene usage.

Multiplex PCR with BIOMED2 TRB-A/B primer pools amplified TRB rearrangements. Each CDR3 protein gets one entry after TCRdb re-called the multiplex PCR reads with MiXCR. The sample records around 3,000 distinct CDR3 sequences, around 20% being singletons. This CDR3 spans 14 amino acids. In germline, CDR1 is LGHNT, CDR2 FRNRAP. J gave up 4 bases and V 9 bases, and 8 bases lay outside the gene matches. Blood genomic DNA input for TRB amplification was roughly 220-500 ng. As for this clonotype: Its antigen is unidentified.

Material: blood. This clonotype was obtained from a human donor with active COVID-19. The rearrangement links TRBV12-5 to TRBJ2-1; 8 bases match TRBD2. CDR3 in amino acids: CASLSSGLYNEQFF. The CDR3 coding sequence is TGTGCTAGCCTATCTAGCGGGCTGTACAATGAGCAGTTCTTC.